This paragraph reports one T cell receptor (beta chain). Its antigen is not known. Primers for the PCR totalled 60 Vbeta and 13 Jbeta. Profiled with immunoSEQ multiplex PCR; TCRdb holds only in-frame clones, not every one. The profile shows about 94,000 clones, roughly 80% of them singletons. This sample was included in a study of cytomegalovirus exposure and HLA in healthy donors. Notes on the study in general: Later analysis suggested most CMV-associated TCR beta chains were HLA-restricted. Previously analyzed data showed that most TCR beta V segments were productive at a frequency of about 87% or about 30%.

Germline lookup yields CDR1 MNHNS and CDR2 SASEGT. The CDR3 extends over 14 amino acids. The V and J ends lost 2 bases and 2 bases respectively, with 9 bases between them. The sequence was collected from a man aged 25-45 years in good health and CMV-seronegative. The chain employs TRBV6-1 and TRBJ1-2; D unresolved. The source material was PBMCs. The CDR3 nucleotides read TGTGCCAGCAGTGAACTGATTGCGAACTATGGCTACACCTTC. Translating it yields CASSELIANYGYTF.